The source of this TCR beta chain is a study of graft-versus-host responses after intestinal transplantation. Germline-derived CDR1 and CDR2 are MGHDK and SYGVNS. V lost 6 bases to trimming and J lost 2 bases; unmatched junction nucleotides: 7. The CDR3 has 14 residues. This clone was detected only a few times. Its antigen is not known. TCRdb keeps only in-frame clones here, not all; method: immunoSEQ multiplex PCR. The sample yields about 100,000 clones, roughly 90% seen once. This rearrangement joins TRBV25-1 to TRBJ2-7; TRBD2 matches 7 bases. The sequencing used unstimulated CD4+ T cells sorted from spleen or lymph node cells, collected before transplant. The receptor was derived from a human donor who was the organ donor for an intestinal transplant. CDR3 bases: TGTGCCAGCAGACCCCGGGACTACCCCTACGAGCAGTACTTC. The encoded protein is CASRPRDYPYEQYF.